The 26 T cell receptor beta chains reported below all come from one sample, sequenced in a study of shared clonotypes between healthy human individuals. This table comes from immunoSEQ multiplex PCR, and its TCRdb copy is limited to in-frame clones, with some not included. The sample contains about 470,000 clones, more than 75% of which appear only once. The sample was PBMCs. These receptors were collected from a woman aged 35 to 49 in good health. Some clones in this sample may be carry-over from other donors' samples.

This clone was seen ten or more times. The rearrangement joins TRBV5-5 to TRBJ1-1; D unresolved. Germline CDR1 and CDR2: SGHKS and YYEKEE (reference sequence). Trimming took off 6 bases at V and 3 bases at J, with 12 bases between the two ends. This CDR3 region has 13 residues. CDR3 nucleotide sequence: TGTGCCAGCACCCGGACCGAGTACACTGAAGCTTTCTTT. It is translated as CASTRTEYTEAFF.

This clone showed up just once. The chain uses TRBV6-1 and TRBJ1-5; D not certain. The V gene lost 6 bases and the J gene lost 2 bases, with 14 bases spanning the gap. CDR1 is MNHNS, CDR2 SASEGT, per germline. This CDR3 region has 15 residues. CDR3 in amino acids: CASSLTHVGNQPQHF. The DNA for the CDR3 is TGTGCCAGCAGCCTTACCCACGTCGGCAATCAGCCCCAGCATTTT.

The chain combines TRBV7-3 with TRBJ2-1; D perhaps matches TRBD1 (6 bases). Per germline, CDR1 SGHTA and CDR2 FQGTGA. This CDR3 is 16 amino acids long. V was cut by 5 bases and J by 7 bases, with 21 bases left in between. The CDR3 coding sequence is TGTGCCAGCAGCCGAAAGGGGGAACAAAACCTAAATGAGCAGTTCTTC. Encoded protein: CASSRKGEQNLNEQFF.

The chain employs TRBV6-5 and TRBJ2-3, with no clear D. The CDR3 runs 15 residues. The V gene lost 7 bases and the J gene lost 2 bases, with 16 bases spanning the gap. Germline assignment: CDR1 MNHEY and CDR2 SVGAGI. CDR3 region: CASTRSVWATDTQYF. The CDR3 DNA is TGTGCCAGCACCCGCTCCGTTTGGGCCACAGATACGCAGTATTTT.

To note about this clone: With a far larger clone one base away, a read error is the likely cause. The chain joins TRBV27 to TRBJ2-7; 7 nucleotides match TRBD1. CDR3 length: 15 amino acids. The germline V gene has CDR1 MNHEY and CDR2 SMNVEV (reference sequence). The CDR3 region is CVSSPGTAFSYEQYF. CDR3 nucleotides: TGTGTCAGCAGTCCCGGGACAGCCTTCTCCTACGAGCAGTACTTC.

This chain uses TRBV29-1 with TRBJ2-1; D perhaps matches TRBD2 (5 bases). This CDR3 has 12 residues. The V end lost 4 bases, the J end lost 8 bases, and 12 bases lay between the germline ends. Per germline, CDR1 SQVTM and CDR2 ANQGSEA. Here the CDR3 reads CSVVGVKDEQFF. CDR3 bases: TGCAGCGTTGTGGGAGTTAAGGATGAGCAGTTCTTC.

The rearrangement joins TRBV10-2 to TRBJ2-2; D may be TRBD1 or TRBD2 (5 bases each). The CDR3 has 14 amino acids. The V gene's germline CDR1 is WSHSY and CDR2 SAAADI. V lost 6 bases to trimming and J lost 5 bases, with 13 bases between them. CDR3: CASRLRGLTGELFF. CDR3 nucleotides: TGCGCCAGCAGGTTGAGGGGTCTGACCGGGGAGCTGTTTTTT.

About this clone itself: One base away lies a much larger clone, so this may be a sequencing read error. The J gene is TRBJ2-3, the V gene TRBV11-3; D gene ambiguous. The CDR3 totals 14 residues. With 3 bases removed from V and 0 bases from J, the gap between germline ends came to 7 bases. Germline V gives CDR1 SGHNT, CDR2 YENEEA. The CDR3, as DNA: TGTGCCAGCAGCTTCGGACGGAGCACAGATACGCAGTATTTT. This translates into CASSFGRSTDTQYF. The full variable domain, with the rest looked up from reference TRBV11-3 and TRBJ2-3, is EAGVVQSPRYKIIEKKQPVAFWCNPISGHNTLYWYLQNLGQGPELLIRYENEEAVDDSQLPKDRFSAERLKGVDSTLKIQPAELGDSAVYLCASSFGRSTDTQYFGPGTRLTVL.

This clone was counted once. This chain joins TRBV27 and TRBJ1-5, with 7 positions matching TRBD1. Per the germline V gene, CDR1 is MNHEY and CDR2 is SMNVEV (reference sequence). The CDR3 consists of 20 residues. Losses at the gene ends were 7 bases for V and 2 bases for J; bases not matched to a gene: 23. CDR3 nucleotides: TGTGCCAGCACCCTTTCCGTCCGCACCGACAGGGTGGGGGGCAATCAGCCCCAGCATTTT. Its translation: CASTLSVRTDRVGGNQPQHF.

J is TRBJ1-1 and V is TRBV28; TRBD1 matches at 7 bases. Germline assignment: CDR1 MDHEN and CDR2 SYDVKM. The CDR3 consists of 15 residues. J lost 4 bases, V lost 5 bases, and 10 bases had no gene match. CDR3 DNA: TGTGCCAGCAGTCCCCCCCGGACAGGTACCACTGAAGCTTTCTTT. Residues: CASSPPRTGTTEAFF.

This chain links TRBV7-2 with TRBJ1-1; possible D gene TRBD1, 5 bases. Trimming left V 0 bases short and J 8 bases short, with 10 bases between. The CDR3 totals 13 residues. The germline V gene has CDR1 SGHTA and CDR2 FQGNSA. CDR3 region: CASSLAGRLEAFF. In DNA form, the CDR3 reads TGTGCCAGCAGCTTAGCGGGACGGTTGGAAGCTTTCTTT. Together with reference TRBV7-2 and TRBJ1-1, the CDR3 gives the full variable domain: GAGVSQSPSNKVTEKGKDVELRCDPISGHTALYWYRQSLGQGLEFLIYFQGNSAPDKSGLPSDRFSAERTGGSVSTLTIQRTQQEDSAVYLCASSLAGRLEAFFGQGTRLTVV.

This chain joins TRBV30 and TRBJ2-2; D is unclear. The V gene lost 4 bases and the J gene lost 2 bases, with 11 bases spanning the gap. This CDR3 region has 14 residues. Germline values: CDR1 GTSNPN, CDR2 SVGIG (reference sequence). This chain's CDR3 is CAWKVRINTGELFF. The CDR3 DNA sequence: TGTGCCTGGAAGGTCCGAATTAACACCGGGGAGCTGTTTTTT.

V usage is TRBV7-2 and J usage is TRBJ1-2; D call uncertain. The CDR3 extends over 13 amino acids. Deletions cut 4 bases from V and 2 bases from J, with 8 bases between. Germline values: CDR1 SGHTA, CDR2 FQGNSA. The CDR3 here is CASSSGINYGYTF. The CDR3 DNA reads as TGTGCCAGCAGCTCCGGGATAAACTATGGCTACACCTTC.

This clone has only a few counts. At the DNA level, this CDR3 is encoded by other sequences in the same sample as well. The chain uses TRBV7-2 and TRBJ1-2; 9 nucleotides line up with TRBD1. V shed 3 bases and J 1 base; nucleotides not matched to a gene: 0. The germline CDR1 and CDR2 sequences are SGHTA and FQGNSA. The CDR3 consists of 14 residues. For the CDR3, the DNA is TGTGCCAGCAGCTTGGGACAGGGTAACTATGGCTACACCTTC. This encodes CASSLGQGNYGYTF.

The gene calls are TRBV4-1 and TRBJ2-7, with D possibly being TRBD1 or TRBD2 (5 bases each). Germline V CDR1 and CDR2: MGHRA, YSYEKL. Trimming left V 2 bases short and J 4 bases short, with 15 bases between. The CDR3 spans 15 residues. In nucleotides, the CDR3 is TGCGCCAGCAGCCAACCCGGAGGCAGGGCATACGAGCAGTACTTC. Translated, it gives CASSQPGGRAYEQYF.

The genes are TRBV18 and TRBJ1-1; 8 bases are a match to TRBD1. Unmatched junction bases numbered 3, after V lost 2 bases and J lost 1 base. Germline CDR1 and CDR2: KGHSH and LQKENI. This CDR3 has 15 amino acids. CDR3 residues: CASSPRTGWNTEAFF. The CDR3 coding sequence is TGTGCCAGCTCACCAAGGACAGGGTGGAACACTGAAGCTTTCTTT.

This chain links TRBV6-1 with TRBJ2-7; no clear D. CDR1 MNHNS and CDR2 SASEGT come from the germline V gene. The CDR3 consists of 13 residues. V dropped 5 bases and J dropped 3 bases, with 11 bases sitting between them. CDR3 sequence: CASSPSALYEQYF. The CDR3 DNA is TGTGCCAGCAGTCCATCGGCCCTCTACGAGCAGTACTTC.

This sequence joins TRBV9 and TRBJ2-1; TRBD2 might be the D (6 bases). V was trimmed by 4 bases and J by 14 bases, leaving 19 bases between them. Germline V lookup: CDR1 SGDLS, CDR2 YYNGEE. The CDR3 length is 13 residues. The CDR3 DNA is TGTGCCAGCAGCCCTCCCCCTGGGGGGTTCAAGTTCTTC. Amino acid sequence: CASSPPPGGFKFF.

This rearrangement joins TRBV2 to TRBJ1-6, with 8 bases identical to TRBD1. V was clipped by 5 bases and J by 7 bases; unmatched bases: 7. The CDR3 runs to 15 residues. In germline, CDR1 is SNHLY, CDR2 FYNNEI. In DNA, the CDR3 is TGTGCCAGCAGTCAGGACAGGGTAGCCAATTCACCCCTCCACTTT. Translation gives CASSQDRVANSPLHF.

The V and J genes are TRBV10-2 and TRBJ2-7; TRBD2 matches at 13 bases. Trimming at V came to 2 bases and at J to 3 bases, leaving 1 base not matched to a gene. CDR1 WSHSY and CDR2 SAAADI come from the germline V gene. There are 15 residues in the CDR3. The CDR3 loop is CASSEGLAGVYEQYF. In nucleotides, the CDR3 is TGCGCCAGCAGTGAGGGACTAGCGGGAGTCTACGAGCAGTACTTC.

The chain joins TRBV19 to TRBJ2-1; weak D call: TRBD1 (6 bases). In germline, CDR1 is LNHDA, CDR2 SQIVND (reference sequence). The V and J ends lost 2 bases and 0 bases respectively, with 8 bases between them. The CDR3 runs to 15 residues. In nucleotides, the CDR3 is TGTGCCAGTAGTATACAGGGGAGCTCCTACAATGAGCAGTTCTTC. It encodes CASSIQGSSYNEQFF.

The CDR3 loop reads CASSELASGNIYEQYF. CDR3 bases: TGTGCCAGTAGTGAACTGGCTAGCGGGAATATCTACGAGCAGTACTTC. J is TRBJ2-7 and V is TRBV19; 9 bases line up with TRBD2. The ends lost 5 bases at V and 3 bases at J; junction bases unmatched: 11. This CDR3 is 16 amino acids long. Germline lookup yields CDR1 LNHDA and CDR2 SQIVND (reference sequence).

The CDR3 coding sequence is TGCGCCAGCAGCCAAGAGGCACGCTATAGCGGGTACCAAGAGACCCAGTACTTC. Encoded protein: CASSQEARYSGYQETQYF. The chain couples TRBV4-1 to TRBJ2-5; 7 bases agree with TRBD2. Germline V lookup: CDR1 MGHRA, CDR2 YSYEKL. The junction had 10 bases not matched to a gene; V was cut back by 0 bases and J by 0 bases. The CDR3 totals 18 residues.

This chain uses TRBV28 with TRBJ1-1, with unresolved D. Germline CDR1 and CDR2: MDHEN and SYDVKM. This CDR3 contains 13 residues. V was pared by 11 bases and J by 2 bases, with 15 bases between. CDR3 loop: CASRRNLNTEAFF. For the CDR3, the DNA is TGTGCCTCCCGGCGGAATTTAAACACTGAAGCTTTCTTT.

The V call is TRBV30, the J call TRBJ1-2, with D maybe TRBD1 (6 bases). There are 14 residues in the CDR3. Trimming shortened V by 4 bases and J by 8 bases, and 20 bases separated the two germline ends. Germline assignment: CDR1 GTSNPN and CDR2 SVGIG (reference sequence). The CDR3 DNA sequence: TGTGCCTGGAAGGAGGGGGGCTCGGTATGGGGCTACACCTTC. Translated, it gives CAWKEGGSVWGYTF.

This rearrangement joins TRBV28 to TRBJ2-3; D may be TRBD1 (6 bases). Germline values: CDR1 MDHEN, CDR2 SYDVKM. Trimming cost V 4 bases and J 6 bases, with 17 bases left between them. The CDR3 has 15 amino acids. CDR3 amino acids: CASSSRDTPADTQYF. In DNA form, the CDR3 reads TGTGCCAGCAGTTCCCGGGACACTCCGGCGGATACGCAGTATTTT.